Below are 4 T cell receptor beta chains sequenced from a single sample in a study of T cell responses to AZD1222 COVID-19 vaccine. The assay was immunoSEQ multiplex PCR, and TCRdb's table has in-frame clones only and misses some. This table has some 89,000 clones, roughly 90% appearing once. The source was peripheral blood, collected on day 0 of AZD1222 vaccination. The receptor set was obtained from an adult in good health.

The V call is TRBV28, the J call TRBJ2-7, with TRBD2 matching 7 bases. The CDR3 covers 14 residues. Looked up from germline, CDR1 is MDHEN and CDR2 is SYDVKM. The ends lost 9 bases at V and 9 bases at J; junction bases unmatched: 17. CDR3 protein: CASGRTGLSGGQYF. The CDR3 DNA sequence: TGTGCCAGTGGAAGAACGGGACTATCGGGCGGGCAGTACTTC.

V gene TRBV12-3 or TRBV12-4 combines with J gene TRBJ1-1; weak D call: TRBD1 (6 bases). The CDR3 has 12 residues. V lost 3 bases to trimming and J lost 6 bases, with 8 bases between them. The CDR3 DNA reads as TGTGCCAGCAGTTTGACAGGTCCTGAAGCTTTCTTT. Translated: CASSLTGPEAFF.

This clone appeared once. The chain's CDR3 is CASSSRQGADGYTF. For the CDR3, the DNA is TGTGCCAGCAGCTCTCGACAGGGGGCAGATGGCTACACCTTC. The V gene is TRBV7-9, the J gene TRBJ1-2; 10 nucleotides match TRBD1. CDR3 length: 14 residues. The germline CDR1 and CDR2 sequences are SEHNR and FQNEAQ (reference sequence). J lost 6 bases, V lost 4 bases, and 5 bases had no gene match.

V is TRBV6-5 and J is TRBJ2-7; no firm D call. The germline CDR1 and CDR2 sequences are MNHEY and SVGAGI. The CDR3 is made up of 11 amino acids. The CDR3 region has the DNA TGTGCTTCGACGGTCTCCTACGAGCAGTACTTC. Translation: CASTVSYEQYF.